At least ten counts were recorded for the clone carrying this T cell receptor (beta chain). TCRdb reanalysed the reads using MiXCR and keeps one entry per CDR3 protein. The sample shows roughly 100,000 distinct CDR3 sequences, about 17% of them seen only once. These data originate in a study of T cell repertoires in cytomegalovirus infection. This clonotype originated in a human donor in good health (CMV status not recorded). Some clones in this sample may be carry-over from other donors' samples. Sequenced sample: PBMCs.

The CDR3 here is CASSPMVENSPLHF. The CDR3 DNA sequence: TGTGCCAGCAGCCCGATGGTGGAGAATTCACCCCTCCACTTT. The rearrangement joins TRBV7-9 to TRBJ1-6; D is uncertain. The V end was cut by 5 bases, the J end by 7 bases, with 12 bases between. The germline V gene has CDR1 SEHNR and CDR2 FQNEAQ (reference sequence). The CDR3 totals 14 residues.